This T cell receptor (beta chain) derives from a study of cytomegalovirus exposure and HLA in healthy donors. The PCR made use of 60 Vbeta and 13 Jbeta primers. Libraries were prepared by immunoSEQ multiplex PCR; TCRdb keeps only in-frame clonotypes and omits some of them. The sample includes under 200,000 clones, approximately 78% of them seen just once. This receptor was identified in a woman in her late teens or twenties in good health and CMV-seronegative. The sequenced sample was PBMCs.

CDR3 coding DNA: TGCGCCAGCAGCTTGTCCCGGGACAGTGACAATGAGCAGTTCTTC. Residues: CASSLSRDSDNEQFF. The chain employs TRBV5-1 and TRBJ2-1; TRBD1 matches at 7 bases. V shed 1 base and J 5 bases; nucleotides not matched to a gene: 6. The CDR3 contains 15 residues. Germline V lookup: CDR1 SGHRS, CDR2 YFSETQ. Together with reference TRBV5-1 and TRBJ2-1, the CDR3 gives the full variable domain: KAGVTQTPRYLIKTRGQQVTLSCSPISGHRSVSWYQQTPGQGLQFLFEYFSETQRNKGNFPGRFSGRQFSNSRSEMNVSTLELGDSALYLCASSLSRDSDNEQFFGPGTRLTVL.